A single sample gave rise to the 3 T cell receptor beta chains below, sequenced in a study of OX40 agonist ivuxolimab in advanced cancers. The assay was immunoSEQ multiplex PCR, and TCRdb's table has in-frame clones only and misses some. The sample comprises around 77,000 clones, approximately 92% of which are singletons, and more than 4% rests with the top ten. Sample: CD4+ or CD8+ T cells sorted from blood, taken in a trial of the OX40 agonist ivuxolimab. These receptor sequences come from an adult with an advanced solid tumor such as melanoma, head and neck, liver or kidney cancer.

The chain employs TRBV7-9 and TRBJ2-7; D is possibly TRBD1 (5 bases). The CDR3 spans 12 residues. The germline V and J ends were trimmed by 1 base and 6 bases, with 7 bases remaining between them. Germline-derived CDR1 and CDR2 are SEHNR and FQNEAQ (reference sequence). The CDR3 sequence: CASSLETAEQYF. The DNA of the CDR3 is TGTGCCAGCAGCTTAGAGACAGCCGAGCAGTACTTC.

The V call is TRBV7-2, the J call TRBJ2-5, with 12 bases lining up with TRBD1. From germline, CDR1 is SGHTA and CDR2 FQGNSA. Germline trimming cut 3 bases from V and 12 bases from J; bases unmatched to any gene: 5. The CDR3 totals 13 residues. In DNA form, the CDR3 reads TGTGCCAGCAGCTTGGGGACAGGGGGCGCGAAGTACTTC. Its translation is CASSLGTGGAKYF. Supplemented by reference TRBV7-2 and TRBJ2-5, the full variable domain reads GAGVSQSPSNKVTEKGKDVELRCDPISGHTALYWYRQSLGQGLEFLIYFQGNSAPDKSGLPSDRFSAERTGGSVSTLTIQRTQQEDSAVYLCASSLGTGGAKYFGPGTRLLVL.

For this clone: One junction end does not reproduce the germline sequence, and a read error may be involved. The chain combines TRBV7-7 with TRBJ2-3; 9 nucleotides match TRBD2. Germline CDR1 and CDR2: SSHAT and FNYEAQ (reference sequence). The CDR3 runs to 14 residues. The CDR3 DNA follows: TGTGCTAGCAGCCCCTCTAGCGGGGCTGATACGCAGTATTTT. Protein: CASSPSSGADTQYF.